This T cell receptor (beta chain) stems from a study of T cell changes during pregnancy in multiple sclerosis. CDR1 is SGHDN and CDR2 is FVKESK in the germline V gene. The V end was cut by 4 bases, the J end by 1 base, with 15 bases between. This CDR3 contains 16 residues. Assay: immunoSEQ multiplex PCR; the TCRdb copy retains only in-frame clones and omits some. The sample includes roughly 64,000 clones, 90% of them seen just once. The material sequenced was peripheral blood, taken in the third trimester of pregnancy. This TCR derives from a female donor in good health, enrolled as a control in a pregnancy study. The genes are TRBV14 and TRBJ2-3; tentatively, D is TRBD2 (6 bases). The CDR3, as DNA: TGTGCCAGCAGCCTTTGGGGGGTAGTCGGCACAGATACGCAGTATTTT. Its protein is CASSLWGVVGTDTQYF.